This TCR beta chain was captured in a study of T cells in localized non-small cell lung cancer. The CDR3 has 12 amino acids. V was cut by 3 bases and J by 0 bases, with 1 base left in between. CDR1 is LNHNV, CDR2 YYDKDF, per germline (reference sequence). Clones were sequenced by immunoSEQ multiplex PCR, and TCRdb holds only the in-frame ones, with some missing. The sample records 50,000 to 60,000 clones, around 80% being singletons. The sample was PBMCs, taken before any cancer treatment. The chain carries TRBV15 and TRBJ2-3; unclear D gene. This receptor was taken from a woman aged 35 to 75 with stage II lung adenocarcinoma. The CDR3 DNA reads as TGTGCCACCAGCAGGAGCACAGATACGCAGTATTTT. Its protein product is CATSRSTDTQYF.